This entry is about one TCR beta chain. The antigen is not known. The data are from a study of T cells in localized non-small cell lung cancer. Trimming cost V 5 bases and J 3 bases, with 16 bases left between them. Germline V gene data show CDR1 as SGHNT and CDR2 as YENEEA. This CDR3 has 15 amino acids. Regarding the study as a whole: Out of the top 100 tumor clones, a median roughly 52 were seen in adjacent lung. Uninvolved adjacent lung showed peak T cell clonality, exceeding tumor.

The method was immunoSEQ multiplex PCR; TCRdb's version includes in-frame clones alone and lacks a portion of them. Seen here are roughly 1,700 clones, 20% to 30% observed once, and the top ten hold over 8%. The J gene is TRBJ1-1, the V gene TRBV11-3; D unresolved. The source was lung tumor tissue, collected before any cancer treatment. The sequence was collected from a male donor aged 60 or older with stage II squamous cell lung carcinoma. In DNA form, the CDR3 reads TGTGCCAGCAGCCCCTGGAGGGTTCAGGACACTGAAGCTTTCTTT. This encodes CASSPWRVQDTEAFF.